Listed below are T cell receptor beta chains from one sample, sequenced in a study of shared clonotypes between healthy human individuals. Libraries were prepared by immunoSEQ multiplex PCR; TCRdb keeps only in-frame clonotypes and omits some of them. The sample lists around 700,000 clones; about three quarters were seen once. The specimen was memory CD4+ T cells sorted from blood. These receptors were obtained from a woman aged 25 to 39 in good health. Both conserved end residues are trimmed from each CDR3.

j_call v_call cdr3_aa
TRBJ2-3 TRBV28 ASSLTTLPATQY
TRBJ1-5 TRBV19 ASRPNGASSQPQH
TRBJ1-5 TRBV10-2 ASRTGEGPQH
TRBJ1-5 TRBV6-4 ASSDKGKDGNQPQH
TRBJ1-5 TRBV28 ASRSHEGLNQPQH
TRBJ1-5 TRBV19 ASSSASRRGREQPQH
TRBJ1-1 TRBV7-3 ASSLDGGREAF
TRBJ2-7 TRBV27 ASSAPRLIGSYEQY
TRBJ2-7 TRBV18 ASSKPGLAGGMPEQY
TRBJ2-1 TRBV2 ASSEAVTEGEQF
TRBJ2-3 TRBV7-8 ASGPLTDTQY
TRBJ2-1 TRBV5-4 ASSTQGGKNEQF
TRBJ1-3 TRBV10-1 ASSESRISSGNTIY
TRBJ1-1 TRBV2 ASPRPDGAEAF
TRBJ2-7 TRBV5-1 ASSLGQGAHEQY
TRBJ2-5 TRBV5-1 ASSSIAGVGETQY
TRBJ2-7 TRBV27 ASSLSDRATYEQY
TRBJ1-4 TRBV4-2 ASSQRTAPTNEKLF
TRBJ2-7 TRBV19 ASSILAGKGYEQY
TRBJ1-3 TRBV2 ASMLMGGGSSGNTIY